A single sample is the source of the 10 T cell receptor beta chains below, sequenced in a study of T cell repertoires in cytomegalovirus infection. Via MiXCR, TCRdb re-called the reads, giving one row per CDR3 protein. The table lists a few hundred thousand distinct CDR3 sequences, 17% of them singletons. The sequencing sample was made of PBMCs. These receptors were collected from a human donor in good health (CMV status not recorded). Some clones in this sample may be carry-over from other donors' samples.

This clonotype was seen repeatedly, ten times or more. The V gene is TRBV6-5, the J gene TRBJ2-7; possible D gene TRBD2, 6 bases. CDR1 MNHEY and CDR2 SVGAGI come from the germline V gene. V was cut by 0 bases and J by 0 bases, with 12 bases left in between. CDR3 length equals 16 residues. The CDR3 reads CASSYSGGVSSYEQYF. In DNA form, the CDR3 reads TGTGCCAGCAGTTACTCCGGAGGGGTGAGCTCCTACGAGCAGTACTTC.

This clonotype was counted between two and nine times. The J gene is TRBJ1-2, the V gene TRBV28; 9 bases match TRBD1. Unmatched junction bases numbered 13, after V lost 2 bases and J lost 6 bases. Germline loops: CDR1 MDHEN, CDR2 SYDVKM. CDR3 length: 17 amino acids. For the CDR3, the DNA is TGTGCCAGCAGTTTAGTGGGCCGGGACAGGGTATTGAATGGCTACACCTTC. Its translation: CASSLVGRDRVLNGYTF.

The chain employs TRBV5-8 and TRBJ2-5, with D possibly matching TRBD2 (6 bases). This CDR3 comprises 13 residues. V was cut by 5 bases and J by 3 bases, with 11 bases left in between. CDR1 SGHTS and CDR2 YDEGEE come from the germline V gene. DNA for the CDR3: TGTGCCAGCAGTACCAGGGAGGAAGAGACCCAGTACTTC. Its protein is CASSTREEETQYF. Based on the CDR3 plus reference TRBV5-8 and TRBJ2-5, the full variable domain is EAGVTQSPTHLIKTRGQQATLRCSPISGHTSVYWYQQALGLGLQFLLWYDEGEERNRGNFPPRFSGRQFPNYSSELNVNALELEDSALYLCASSTREEETQYFGPGTRLLVL.

The chain joins TRBV20-1 to TRBJ1-6; D is perhaps TRBD1 (5 bases). This CDR3 has 15 residues. Germline V gene sequence: CDR1 DFQATT, CDR2 SNEGSKA (reference sequence). Between the trimmed V and J ends, which lost 3 bases and 9 bases, there was a span of 18 bases. CDR3 sequence (DNA): TGCAGTGCTAGGGGGGAGGCGAGCGAGAGTTCACCCCTCCACTTT. It yields the protein CSARGEASESSPLHF.

This clonotype was detected many times. This rearrangement joins TRBV7-2 to TRBJ2-5; 8 bases fit TRBD1. Looked up from germline, CDR1 is SGHTA and CDR2 is FQGNSA. Trimming removed 6 bases from V and 4 bases from J; junction bases left unmatched: 7. The CDR3 spans 14 residues. CDR3 loop: CASSMQGAAETQYF. CDR3 coding DNA: TGTGCCAGCAGTATGCAGGGGGCTGCAGAGACCCAGTACTTC.

This clonotype was detected ten times or more. The rearrangement links TRBV12-3 or TRBV12-4 to TRBJ1-5, with TRBD1 matching 8 bases. V shed 6 bases and J 2 bases; nucleotides not matched to a gene: 9. This CDR3 spans 16 amino acids. CDR3 bases: TGTGCCAGCAGCTCACAGGGGGGCTTCGGCAATCAGCCCCAGCATTTT. Residues: CASSSQGGFGNQPQHF.

This clonotype showed up just a few times. The chain is built from TRBV5-1 and TRBJ2-1; maybe TRBD1 (6 bases). Germline CDR1 and CDR2: SGHRS and YFSETQ. The ends were cut back, 1 base at V and 0 bases at J, with 11 bases in the middle. The CDR3 consists of 16 residues. In DNA, the CDR3 is TGCGCCAGCAGCTTGAGTACAGGGAGCTCCTACAATGAGCAGTTCTTC. This codes for CASSLSTGSSYNEQFF.

Only a few counts were recorded for this clonotype. This chain uses TRBV6-6 with TRBJ2-5, with TRBD2 identical over 14 bases. The length of the CDR3 is 17 residues. Germline values: CDR1 MNHNY, CDR2 SVGAGI (reference sequence). V was pared by 7 bases and J by 1 base, with 8 bases of the junction left unmatched. The DNA of the CDR3 is TGTGCCAGCACCGAAGGAGGGACTAGCGGGGGCCAAGAGACCCAGTACTTC. Translated, it gives CASTEGGTSGGQETQYF.

This clonotype was seen only a few times. The chain is built from TRBV6-1 and TRBJ2-7; D is undetermined. V dropped 9 bases and J dropped 0 bases, with 9 bases sitting between them. This CDR3 spans 12 amino acids. The germline V gene has CDR1 MNHNS and CDR2 SASEGT. CDR3 protein: CASTEHSYEQYF. The CDR3 bases are TGTGCCAGTACAGAACACTCCTACGAGCAGTACTTC.

V is TRBV3-1 and J is TRBJ2-1; D gene ambiguous. The germline gives CDR1 LGHDT, CDR2 YNNKEL (reference sequence). The CDR3 runs 13 residues. The V gene lost 1 base and the J gene lost 5 bases, with 6 bases spanning the gap. The CDR3 loop is CASSQVNDNEQFF. Here the CDR3 DNA reads TGTGCCAGCAGCCAAGTGAACGACAATGAGCAGTTCTTC.